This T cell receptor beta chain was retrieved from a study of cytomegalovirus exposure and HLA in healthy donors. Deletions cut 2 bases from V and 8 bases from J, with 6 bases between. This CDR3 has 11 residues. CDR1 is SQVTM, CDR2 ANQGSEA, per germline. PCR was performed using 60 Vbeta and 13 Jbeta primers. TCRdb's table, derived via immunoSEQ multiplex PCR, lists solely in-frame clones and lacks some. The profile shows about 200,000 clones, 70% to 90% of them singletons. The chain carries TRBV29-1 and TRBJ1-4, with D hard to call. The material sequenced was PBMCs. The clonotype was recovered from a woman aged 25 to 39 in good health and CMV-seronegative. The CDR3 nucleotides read TGCAGCGTTGAAAGAGGAGAAAAACTGTTTTTT. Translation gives CSVERGEKLFF.